The rows below give T cell receptor beta chains drawn from one sample of a study of blood T cell repertoires in COVID-19. Repertoires were generated with immunoSEQ multiplex PCR, while TCRdb's copy carries only in-frame clones and drops some. The table lists about 50,000 clones, about four fifths of them singletons. Sequenced input: peripheral blood. The source is a human donor in a cohort sampled during active COVID-19. CDR3s include the opening cysteine and the closing phenylalanine or tryptophan. Fields, in order: D gene, CDR3 length, V gene, clone size, J gene, CDR3 protein, CDR3 DNA. D genes are given only for firm matches. A row's size may be missing; if present it is once, few, many or a size class.

>NA|13|TRBV30|NA|TRBJ1-5
CAWTSGRDQPQHF
TGTGCCTGGACCTCAGGGAGGGATCAGCCCCAGCATTTT
>TRBD2|19|TRBV15|NA|TRBJ2-1
CATSSTPASGGGSYNEQFF
TGTGCCACCAGCAGCACTCCGGCTAGCGGGGGGGGGTCCTACAATGAGCAGTTCTTC
>TRBD2|13|TRBV2|NA|TRBJ2-7
CASETSGGYEQYF
TGTGCCAGCGAGACTAGCGGGGGCTACGAGCAGTACTTC
>NA|14|TRBV6-6|few|TRBJ1-5
CASSPSNLVQPQHF
TGTGCCAGCAGTCCATCGAACTTAGTTCAGCCCCAGCATTTT
>TRBD2|17|TRBV4-1|NA|TRBJ2-5
CASSQPLAGGTIETQYF
TGCGCCAGCAGCCAACCATTAGCGGGGGGCACGATCGAGACCCAGTACTTC
>TRBD2|17|TRBV11-2|NA|TRBJ2-3
CASTPGLTGGLSDTQYF
TGTGCCAGCACCCCCGGGCTAACGGGGGGGCTGTCAGATACGCAGTATTTT
>TRBD1|15|TRBV2|NA|TRBJ2-3
CASSPGTATTDTQYF
TGTGCCAGCAGCCCCGGGACAGCTACCACAGATACGCAGTATTTT
>TRBD2|17|TRBV10-3|NA|TRBJ2-2
CAIRPSRAGGYTGELFF
TGTGCCATCAGACCTTCCCGAGCGGGGGGGTACACCGGGGAGCTGTTTTTT
>NA|13|TRBV12-3/TRBV12-4|NA|TRBJ2-5
CASSYTGGETQYF
TGTGCCAGCAGTTATACCGGAGGGGAGACCCAGTACTTC
>NA|14|TRBV5-1|few|TRBJ1-6
CASSLWGTDSPLHF
TGCGCCAGCAGCTTGTGGGGCACCGATTCACCCCTCCACTTT
>NA|14|TRBV19|NA|TRBJ1-2
CASSYPQVPYGYTF
TGTGCCAGTAGTTACCCTCAGGTGCCCTATGGCTACACCTTC
>NA|10|TRBV10-1|few|TRBJ2-2
CASSLGELFF
TGCGCCAGCAGTTTAGGGGAGCTGTTTTTT
>TRBD2|19|TRBV30|NA|TRBJ2-1
CAWSAPTGLAGGLGNEQFF
TGTGCCTGGAGTGCCCCTACGGGACTAGCGGGGGGGCTGGGAAATGAGCAGTTCTTC
>NA|14|TRBV6-5|NA|TRBJ1-1
CASARKDMNTEAFF
TGTGCCAGCGCGAGAAAGGACATGAACACTGAAGCTTTCTTT
>NA|19|TRBV7-9|NA|TRBJ2-6
CASSFGSLSSLSGANVLTF
TGTGCCAGCAGCTTCGGGTCCCTCAGCTCTCTTTCTGGGGCCAACGTCCTGACTTTC
>TRBD1|19|TRBV11-2|NA|TRBJ2-6
CASSSLRRTGDSGANVLTF
TGTGCCAGCAGCTCCCTCCGCAGGACAGGCGACTCTGGGGCCAACGTCCTGACTTTC
>TRBD1|17|TRBV6-7|NA|TRBJ1-2
CASSQHSTGGICYGYTF
TGTGCCAGCAGTCAACACTCGACAGGGGGAATATGCTATGGCTACACCTTC
>TRBD2|15|TRBV7-3|NA|TRBJ2-1
CASSLHSGGADEQFF
TGTGCCAGCAGCTTACATAGCGGGGGGGCGGATGAGCAGTTCTTC
>NA|12|TRBV25-1|NA|TRBJ2-2
CASSEGQGELFF
TGTGCCAGCAGTGAGGGCCAGGGGGAGCTGTTTTTT
>NA|17|TRBV6-1|NA|TRBJ2-3
CASSVSVMGGATDTQYF
TGTGCCAGCAGTGTCAGCGTGATGGGGGGGGCGACAGATACGCAGTATTTT
>NA|12|TRBV30|NA|TRBJ2-5
CAWIQNQETQYF
TGTGCCTGGATCCAAAACCAAGAGACCCAGTACTTC
>TRBD1|15|TRBV19|NA|TRBJ1-4
CASSHNRGYNEKLFF
TGTGCCAGTAGCCACAACAGGGGGTATAATGAAAAACTGTTTTTT